This entry concerns a single T cell receptor (beta chain). Its cognate antigen is unknown. This specimen comes from a study of CD8 T cells in Susac syndrome. Study results and caveats: A relatively small number of individuals underwent TCR sequencing and HLA analysis.

RNA totalling roughly 0.45 to 1 ug underwent reverse transcription with random hexamers. The TCR beta CDR3 was amplified by immunoSEQ multiplex PCR across 54 Vbeta, 13 Jbeta. TCRdb fed the immunoSEQ multiplex PCR reads into MiXCR, producing one record per CDR3 protein. The data contain 200,000 or so distinct CDR3 sequences, approximately 94% of them singletons. Bulk CD8+ and CD4+ cells came from magnetic negative isolation; CD8+ TEMRA by FACS. Sequencing was performed on CD4+ T cells from PBMCs. The sequence was collected from a human donor with multiple sclerosis.

CDR3 protein: CAWSVAGGDTEAFF. CDR3 coding DNA: TGTGCCTGGAGTGTAGCGGGGGGGGACACTGAAGCTTTCTTT. The chain joins TRBV30 to TRBJ1-1; perhaps TRBD1 as D (5 bases). Germline assignment: CDR1 GTSNPN and CDR2 SVGIG (reference sequence). V lost 0 bases to trimming and J lost 3 bases, with 11 bases between them. This CDR3 spans 14 amino acids. The full variable domain, its missing parts supplied by reference TRBV30 and TRBJ1-1, is SQTIHQWPATLVQPVGSPLSLECTVEGTSNPNLYWYRQAAGRGLQLLFYSVGIGQISSEVPQNLSASRPQDRQFILSSKKLLLSDSGFYLCAWSVAGGDTEAFFGQGTRLTVV.